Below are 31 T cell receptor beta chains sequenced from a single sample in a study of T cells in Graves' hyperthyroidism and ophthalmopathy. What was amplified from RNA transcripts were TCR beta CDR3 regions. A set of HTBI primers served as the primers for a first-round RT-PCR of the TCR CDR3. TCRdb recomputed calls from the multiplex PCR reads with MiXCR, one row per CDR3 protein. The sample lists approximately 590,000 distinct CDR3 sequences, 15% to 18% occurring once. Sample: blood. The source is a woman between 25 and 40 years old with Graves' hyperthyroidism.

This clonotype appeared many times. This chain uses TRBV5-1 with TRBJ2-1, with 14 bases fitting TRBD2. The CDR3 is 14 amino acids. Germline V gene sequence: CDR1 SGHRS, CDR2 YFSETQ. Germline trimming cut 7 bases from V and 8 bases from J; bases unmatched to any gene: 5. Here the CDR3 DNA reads TGCGCCAGCCTGGGACTAGCGGGAGACCATGAGCAGTTCTTC. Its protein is CASLGLAGDHEQFF.

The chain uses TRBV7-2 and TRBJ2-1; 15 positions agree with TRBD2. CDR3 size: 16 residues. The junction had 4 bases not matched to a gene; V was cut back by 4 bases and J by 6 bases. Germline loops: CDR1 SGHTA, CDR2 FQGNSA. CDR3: CASSSWTSGRGNEQFF. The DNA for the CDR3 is TGTGCCAGCAGCTCGTGGACTAGCGGGAGGGGCAATGAGCAGTTCTTC.

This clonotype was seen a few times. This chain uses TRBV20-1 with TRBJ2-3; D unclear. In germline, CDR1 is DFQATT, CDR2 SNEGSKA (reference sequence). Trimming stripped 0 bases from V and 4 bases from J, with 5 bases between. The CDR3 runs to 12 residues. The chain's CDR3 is CSARDLSDTQYF. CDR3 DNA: TGCAGTGCTAGAGATCTTTCAGATACGCAGTATTTT.

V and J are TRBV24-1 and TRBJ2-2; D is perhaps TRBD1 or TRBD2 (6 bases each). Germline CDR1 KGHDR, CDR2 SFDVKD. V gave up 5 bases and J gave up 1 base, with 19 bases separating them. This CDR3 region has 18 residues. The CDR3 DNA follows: TGTGCCACCAGTGGGACTCCCGGCGAGGGGGGGAACACCGGGGAGCTGTTTTTT. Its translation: CATSGTPGEGGNTGELFF.

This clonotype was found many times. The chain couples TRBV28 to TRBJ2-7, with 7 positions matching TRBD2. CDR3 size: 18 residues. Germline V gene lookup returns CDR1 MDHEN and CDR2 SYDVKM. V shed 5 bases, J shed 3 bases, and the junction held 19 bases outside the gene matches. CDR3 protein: CASSDPGLSVRQNYEQYF. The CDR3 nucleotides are TGTGCCAGCAGTGATCCGGGACTATCTGTACGACAAAACTACGAGCAGTACTTC.

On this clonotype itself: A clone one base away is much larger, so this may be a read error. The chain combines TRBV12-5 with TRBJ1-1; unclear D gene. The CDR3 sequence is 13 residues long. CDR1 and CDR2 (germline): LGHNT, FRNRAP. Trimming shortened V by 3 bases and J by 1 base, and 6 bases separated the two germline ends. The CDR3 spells CASGFTTNTEAFF. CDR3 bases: TGTGCTAGTGGTTTTACCACGAACACTGAAGCTTTCTTT.

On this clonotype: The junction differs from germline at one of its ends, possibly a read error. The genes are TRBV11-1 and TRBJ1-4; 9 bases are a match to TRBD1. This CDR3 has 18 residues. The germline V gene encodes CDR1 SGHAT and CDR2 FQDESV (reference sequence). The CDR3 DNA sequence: TGTGCCGGCAGCCCGACCTCGGACAGGGGAAACCCTAATGAAAAACTGTTTTTT. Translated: CAGSPTSDRGNPNEKLFF.

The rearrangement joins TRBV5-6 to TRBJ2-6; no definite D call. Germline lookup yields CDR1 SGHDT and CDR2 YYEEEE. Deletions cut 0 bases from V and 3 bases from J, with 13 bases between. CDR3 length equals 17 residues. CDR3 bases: TGTGCCAGCAGCTTGGAGGTCAAAGGTTTTGGGGCCAACGTCCTGACTTTC. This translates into CASSLEVKGFGANVLTF.

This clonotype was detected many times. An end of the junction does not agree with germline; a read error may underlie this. The CDR3 loop reads CSAREGALGTDTQYF. CDR3 nucleotide sequence: TGCAGTGCTCGAGAGGGGGCTCTAGGCACAGATACGCAGTATTTT. The chain employs TRBV20-1 and TRBJ2-3; 7 nucleotides line up with TRBD1. This CDR3 has 15 amino acids. Per the germline V gene, CDR1 is DFQATT and CDR2 is SNEGSKA (reference sequence).

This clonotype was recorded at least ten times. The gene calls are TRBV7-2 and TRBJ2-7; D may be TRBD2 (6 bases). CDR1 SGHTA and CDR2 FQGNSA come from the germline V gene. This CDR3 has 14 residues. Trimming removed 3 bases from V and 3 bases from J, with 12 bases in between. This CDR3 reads CASSFREKIYEQYF. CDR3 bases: TGTGCCAGCAGCTTTCGGGAGAAGATCTACGAGCAGTACTTC. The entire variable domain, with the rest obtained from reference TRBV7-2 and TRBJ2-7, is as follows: GAGVSQSPSNKVTEKGKDVELRCDPISGHTALYWYRQSLGQGLEFLIYFQGNSAPDKSGLPSDRFSAERTGGSVSTLTIQRTQQEDSAVYLCASSFREKIYEQYFGPGTRLTVT.

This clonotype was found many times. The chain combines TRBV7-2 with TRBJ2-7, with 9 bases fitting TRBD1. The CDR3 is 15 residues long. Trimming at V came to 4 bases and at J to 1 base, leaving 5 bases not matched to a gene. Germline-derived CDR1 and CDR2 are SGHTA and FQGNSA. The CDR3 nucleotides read TGTGCCAGCAGCTCCGGGGGACAGGGATCCTACGAGCAGTACTTC. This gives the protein CASSSGGQGSYEQYF. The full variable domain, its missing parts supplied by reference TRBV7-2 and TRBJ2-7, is GAGVSQSPSNKVTEKGKDVELRCDPISGHTALYWYRQSLGQGLEFLIYFQGNSAPDKSGLPSDRFSAERTGGSVSTLTIQRTQQEDSAVYLCASSSGGQGSYEQYFGPGTRLTVT.

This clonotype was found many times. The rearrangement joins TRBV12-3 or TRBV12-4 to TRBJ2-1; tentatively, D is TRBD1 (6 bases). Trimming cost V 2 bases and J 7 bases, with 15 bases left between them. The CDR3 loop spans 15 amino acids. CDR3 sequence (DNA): TGTGCCAGCAGTTTATCAGGGGTCGGTATTAATGAGCAGTTCTTC. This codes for CASSLSGVGINEQFF.

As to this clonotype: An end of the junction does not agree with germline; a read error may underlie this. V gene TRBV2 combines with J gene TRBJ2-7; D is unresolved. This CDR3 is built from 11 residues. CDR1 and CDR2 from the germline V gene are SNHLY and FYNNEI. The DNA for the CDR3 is TGTGTCAGCAGTGGGACCTACGAGCAGTACTTC. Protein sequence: CVSSGTYEQYF.

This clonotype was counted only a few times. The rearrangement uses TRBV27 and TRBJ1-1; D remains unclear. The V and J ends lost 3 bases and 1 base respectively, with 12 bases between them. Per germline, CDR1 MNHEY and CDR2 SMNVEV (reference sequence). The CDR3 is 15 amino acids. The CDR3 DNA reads TGTGCCAGCAGTTTCGTTCTTAAAGGGAACACTGAAGCTTTCTTT. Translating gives CASSFVLKGNTEAFF.

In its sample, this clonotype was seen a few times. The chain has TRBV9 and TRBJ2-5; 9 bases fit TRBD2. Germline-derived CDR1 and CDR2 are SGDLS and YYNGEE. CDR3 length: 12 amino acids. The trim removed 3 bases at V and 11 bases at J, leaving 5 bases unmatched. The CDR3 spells CASSGLAGVQYF. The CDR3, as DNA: TGTGCCAGCAGCGGTTTAGCGGGAGTACAGTACTTC.

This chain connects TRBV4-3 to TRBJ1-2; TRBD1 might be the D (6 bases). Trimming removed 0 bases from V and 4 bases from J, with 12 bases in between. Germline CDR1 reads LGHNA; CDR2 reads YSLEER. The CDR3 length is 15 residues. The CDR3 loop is CASSQDFPGVYGYTF. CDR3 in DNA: TGCGCCAGCAGCCAAGATTTTCCAGGGGTCTATGGCTACACCTTC.

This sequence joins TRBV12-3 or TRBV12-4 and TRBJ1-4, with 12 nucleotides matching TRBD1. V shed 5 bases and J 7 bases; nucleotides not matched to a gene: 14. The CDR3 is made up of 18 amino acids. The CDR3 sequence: CASSPQPGQGAGSEKLFF. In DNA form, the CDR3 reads TGTGCCAGCAGTCCCCAGCCGGGACAGGGGGCGGGGAGTGAAAAACTGTTTTTT.

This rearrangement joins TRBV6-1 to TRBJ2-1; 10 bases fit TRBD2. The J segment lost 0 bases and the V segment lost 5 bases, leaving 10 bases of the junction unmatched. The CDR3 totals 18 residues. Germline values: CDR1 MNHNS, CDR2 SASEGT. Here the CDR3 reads CASSSPSGSLISYNEQFF. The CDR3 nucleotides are TGTGCCAGCAGTTCGCCTAGCGGGAGTCTCATCTCCTACAATGAGCAGTTCTTC.

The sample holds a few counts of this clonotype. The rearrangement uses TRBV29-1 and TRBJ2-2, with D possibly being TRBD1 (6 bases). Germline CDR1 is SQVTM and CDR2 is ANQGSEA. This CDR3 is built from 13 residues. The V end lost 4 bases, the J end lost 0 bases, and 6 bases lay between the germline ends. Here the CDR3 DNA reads TGCAGCGTTGGGACAGCGAACACCGGGGAGCTGTTTTTT. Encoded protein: CSVGTANTGELFF.

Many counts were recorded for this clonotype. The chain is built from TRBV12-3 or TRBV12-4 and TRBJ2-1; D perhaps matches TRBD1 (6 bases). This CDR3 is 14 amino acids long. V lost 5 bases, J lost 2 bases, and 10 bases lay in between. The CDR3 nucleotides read TGTGCCAGCAGTCTACGGACAGCCTACAATGAGCAGTTCTTC. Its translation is CASSLRTAYNEQFF.

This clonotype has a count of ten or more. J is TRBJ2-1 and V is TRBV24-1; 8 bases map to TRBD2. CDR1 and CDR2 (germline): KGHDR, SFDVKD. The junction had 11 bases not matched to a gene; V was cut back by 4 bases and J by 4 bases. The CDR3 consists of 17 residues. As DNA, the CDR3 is TGTGCCACCAGTGACTCCGTACTAGCGGACCCTTACAATGAGCAGTTCTTC. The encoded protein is CATSDSVLADPYNEQFF.

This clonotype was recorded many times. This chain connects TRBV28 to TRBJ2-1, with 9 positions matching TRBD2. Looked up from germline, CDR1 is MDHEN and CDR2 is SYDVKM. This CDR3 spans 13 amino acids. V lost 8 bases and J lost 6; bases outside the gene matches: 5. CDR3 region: CASAGGRANEQFF. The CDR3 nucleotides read TGTGCCAGCGCGGGCGGGAGGGCCAATGAGCAGTTCTTC.

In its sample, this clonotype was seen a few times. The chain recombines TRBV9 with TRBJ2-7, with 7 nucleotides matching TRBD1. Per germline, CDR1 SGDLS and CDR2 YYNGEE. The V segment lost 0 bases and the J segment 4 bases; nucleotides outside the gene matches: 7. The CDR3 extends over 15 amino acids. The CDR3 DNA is TGTGCCAGCAGCGTAGGAGGGGGCGATGCTTACGAGCAGTACTTC. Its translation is CASSVGGGDAYEQYF.

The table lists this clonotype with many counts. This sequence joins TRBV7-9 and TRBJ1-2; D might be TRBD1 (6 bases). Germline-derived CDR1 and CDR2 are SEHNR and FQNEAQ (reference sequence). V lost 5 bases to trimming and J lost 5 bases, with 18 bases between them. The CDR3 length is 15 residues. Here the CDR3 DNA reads TGTGCCAGCAGCCTCTACCCACAGGGTCTTTATGGCTACACCTTC. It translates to CASSLYPQGLYGYTF.

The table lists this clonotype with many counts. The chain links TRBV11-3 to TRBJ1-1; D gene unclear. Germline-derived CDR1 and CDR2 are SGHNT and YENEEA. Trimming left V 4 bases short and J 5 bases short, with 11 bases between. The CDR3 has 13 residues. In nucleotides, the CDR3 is TGTGCCAGCAGCTCTGGATCGAAAACTGAAGCTTTCTTT. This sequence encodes CASSSGSKTEAFF.

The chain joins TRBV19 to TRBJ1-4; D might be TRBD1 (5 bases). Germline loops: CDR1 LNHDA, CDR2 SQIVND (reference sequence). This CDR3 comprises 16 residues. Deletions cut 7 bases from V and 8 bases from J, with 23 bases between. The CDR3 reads CASTETEVQGWEKLFF. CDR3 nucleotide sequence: TGTGCCAGTACCGAAACGGAGGTCCAGGGATGGGAAAAACTGTTTTTT.

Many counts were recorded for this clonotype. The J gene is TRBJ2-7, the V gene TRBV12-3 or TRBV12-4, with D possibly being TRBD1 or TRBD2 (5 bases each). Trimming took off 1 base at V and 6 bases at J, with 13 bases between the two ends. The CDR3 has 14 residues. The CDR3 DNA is TGTGCCAGCAGTTTAGGAGACCGGGACCTCGAGCAGTACTTC. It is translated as CASSLGDRDLEQYF.

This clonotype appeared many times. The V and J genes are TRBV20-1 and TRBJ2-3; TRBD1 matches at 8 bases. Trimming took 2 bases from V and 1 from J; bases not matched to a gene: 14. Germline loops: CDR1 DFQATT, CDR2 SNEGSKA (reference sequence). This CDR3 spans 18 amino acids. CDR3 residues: CSARLPGPGTGRTDTQYF. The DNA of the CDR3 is TGCAGTGCTAGACTCCCCGGACCCGGGACAGGACGCACAGATACGCAGTATTTT.

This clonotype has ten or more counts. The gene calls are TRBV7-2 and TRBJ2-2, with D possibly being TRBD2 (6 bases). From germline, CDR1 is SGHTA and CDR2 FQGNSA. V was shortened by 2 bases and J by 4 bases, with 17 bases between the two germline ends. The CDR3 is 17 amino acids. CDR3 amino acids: CASSLNSLARSTGELFF. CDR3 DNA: TGTGCCAGCAGCTTAAATTCGCTAGCGAGGAGCACCGGGGAGCTGTTTTTT.

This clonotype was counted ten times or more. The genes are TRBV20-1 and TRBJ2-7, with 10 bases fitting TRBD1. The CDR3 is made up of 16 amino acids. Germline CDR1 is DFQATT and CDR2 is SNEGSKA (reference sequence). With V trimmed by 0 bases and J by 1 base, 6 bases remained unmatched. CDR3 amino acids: CSARERGQGGSYEQYF. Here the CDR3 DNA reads TGCAGTGCTAGAGAGCGAGGACAGGGGGGGTCCTACGAGCAGTACTTC.

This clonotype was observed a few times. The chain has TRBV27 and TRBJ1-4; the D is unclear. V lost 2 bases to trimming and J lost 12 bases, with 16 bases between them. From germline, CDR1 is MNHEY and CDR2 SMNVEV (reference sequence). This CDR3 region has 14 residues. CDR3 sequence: CASSLMGRNEELFF. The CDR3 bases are TGTGCCAGCAGTTTAATGGGTCGGAACGAGGAACTGTTTTTT.